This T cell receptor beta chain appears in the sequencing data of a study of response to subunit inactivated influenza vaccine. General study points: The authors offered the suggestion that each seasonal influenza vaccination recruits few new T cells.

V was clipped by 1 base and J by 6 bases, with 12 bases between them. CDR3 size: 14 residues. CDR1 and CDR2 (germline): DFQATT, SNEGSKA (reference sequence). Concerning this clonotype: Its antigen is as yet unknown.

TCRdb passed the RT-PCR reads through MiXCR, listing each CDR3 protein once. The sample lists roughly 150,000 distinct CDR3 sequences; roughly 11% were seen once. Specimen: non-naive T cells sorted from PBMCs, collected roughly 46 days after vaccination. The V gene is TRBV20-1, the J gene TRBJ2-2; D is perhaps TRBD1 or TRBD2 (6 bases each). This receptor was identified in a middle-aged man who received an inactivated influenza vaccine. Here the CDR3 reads CSARVAGEAGELFF. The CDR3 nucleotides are TGCAGTGCTAGAGTTGCAGGGGAGGCCGGGGAGCTGTTTTTT.